Below, one T cell receptor beta chain is given with its context. Unsorted whole blood yielded the total RNA, with T cells left unselected. Template switching introduced UMIs that contain a 6-nucleotide sample barcode. Both the TCRalpha cDNA and the TCRbeta cDNA were taken through two nested PCRs, lasting approximately 16 and 10 cycles. TCRdb reprocessed the 5' RACE reads and keeps a single row for each CDR3 protein, giving no DNA. The sample is made up of some 160,000 distinct CDR3 sequences, and the top ten hold 7.4% of it. The CDR3 is 15 residues long. Germline V gene lookup returns CDR1 SGHRS and CDR2 YFSETQ. The data belong to a study of monozygotic twins with inflammatory bowel disease.

J is TRBJ2-7 and V is TRBV5-1; TCRdb proposes TRBD2, but this gene call is untestable without DNA. The TCR originated in a human donor with ulcerative colitis or Crohn's disease, or a healthy co-twin of an affected twin (not recorded which). Sequenced sample: blood. The CDR3 sequence: CASSLGASMRIEQYF.